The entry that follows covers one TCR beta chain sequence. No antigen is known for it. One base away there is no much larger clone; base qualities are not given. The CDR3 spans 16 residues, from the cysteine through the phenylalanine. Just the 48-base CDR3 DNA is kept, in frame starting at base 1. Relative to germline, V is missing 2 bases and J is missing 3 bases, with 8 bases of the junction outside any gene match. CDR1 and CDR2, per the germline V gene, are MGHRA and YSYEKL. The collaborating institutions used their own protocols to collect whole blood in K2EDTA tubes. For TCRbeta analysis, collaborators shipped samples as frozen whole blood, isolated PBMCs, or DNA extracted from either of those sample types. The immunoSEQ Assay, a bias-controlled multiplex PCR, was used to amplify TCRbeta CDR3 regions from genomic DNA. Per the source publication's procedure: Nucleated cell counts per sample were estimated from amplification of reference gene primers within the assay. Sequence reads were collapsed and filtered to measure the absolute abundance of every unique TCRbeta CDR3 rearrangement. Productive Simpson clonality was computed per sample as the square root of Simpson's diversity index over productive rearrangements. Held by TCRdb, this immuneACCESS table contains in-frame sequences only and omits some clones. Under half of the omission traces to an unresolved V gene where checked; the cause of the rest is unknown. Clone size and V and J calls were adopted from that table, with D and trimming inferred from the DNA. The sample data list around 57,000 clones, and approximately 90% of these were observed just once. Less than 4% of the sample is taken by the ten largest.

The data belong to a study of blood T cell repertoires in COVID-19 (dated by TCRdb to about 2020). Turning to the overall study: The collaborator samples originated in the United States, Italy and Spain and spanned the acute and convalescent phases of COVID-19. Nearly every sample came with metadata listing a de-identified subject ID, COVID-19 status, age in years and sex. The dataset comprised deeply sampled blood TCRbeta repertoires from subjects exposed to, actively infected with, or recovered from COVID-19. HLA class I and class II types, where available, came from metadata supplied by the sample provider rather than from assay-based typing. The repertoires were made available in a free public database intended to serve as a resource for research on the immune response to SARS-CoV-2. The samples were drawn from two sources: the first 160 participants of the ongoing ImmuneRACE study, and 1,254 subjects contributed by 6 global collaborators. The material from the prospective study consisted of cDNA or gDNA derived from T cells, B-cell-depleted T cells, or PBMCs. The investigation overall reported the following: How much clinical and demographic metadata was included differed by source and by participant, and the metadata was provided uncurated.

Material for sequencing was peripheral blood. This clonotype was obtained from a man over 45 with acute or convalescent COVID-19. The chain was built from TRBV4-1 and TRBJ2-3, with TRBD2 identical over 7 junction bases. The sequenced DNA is TGCGCCAGCAGCCAAAGCGGGACGCCAAGGACAGATACGCAGTATTTT. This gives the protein CASSQSGTPRTDTQYF.